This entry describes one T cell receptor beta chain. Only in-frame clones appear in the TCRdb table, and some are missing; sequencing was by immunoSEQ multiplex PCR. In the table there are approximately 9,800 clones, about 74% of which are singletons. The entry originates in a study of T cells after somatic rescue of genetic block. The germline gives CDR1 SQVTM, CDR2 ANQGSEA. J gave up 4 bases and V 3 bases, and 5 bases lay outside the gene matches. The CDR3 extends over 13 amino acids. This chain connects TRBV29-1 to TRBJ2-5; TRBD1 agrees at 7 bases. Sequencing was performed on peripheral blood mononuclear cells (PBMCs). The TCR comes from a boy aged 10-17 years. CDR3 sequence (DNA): TGCAGCGTTGACGCAGGGGGAGTAGAGACCCAGTACTTC. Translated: CSVDAGGVETQYF.